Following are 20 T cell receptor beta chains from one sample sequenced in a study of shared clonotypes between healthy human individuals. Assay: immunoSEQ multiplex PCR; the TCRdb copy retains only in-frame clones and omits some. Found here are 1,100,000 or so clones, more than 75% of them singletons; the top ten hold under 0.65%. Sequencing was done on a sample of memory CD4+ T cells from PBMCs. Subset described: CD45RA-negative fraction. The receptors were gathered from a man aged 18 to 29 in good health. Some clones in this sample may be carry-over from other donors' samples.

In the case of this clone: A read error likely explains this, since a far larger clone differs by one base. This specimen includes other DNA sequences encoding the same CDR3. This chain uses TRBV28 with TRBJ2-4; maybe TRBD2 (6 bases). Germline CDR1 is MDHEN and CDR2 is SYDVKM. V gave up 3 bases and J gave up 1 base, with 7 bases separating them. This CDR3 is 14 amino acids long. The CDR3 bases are TGTGCCAGCAGTTTCGGAGGGGCCAAAAACATTCAGTACTTC. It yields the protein CASSFGGAKNIQYF.

The CDR3 here is CASSEASESTEAFF. CDR3 nucleotides: TGTGCCAGCAGTGAAGCTTCGGAGTCCACTGAAGCTTTCTTT. The chain recombines TRBV6-1 with TRBJ1-1; D call uncertain. Germline V gives CDR1 MNHNS, CDR2 SASEGT. Trimming pared 0 bases from V and 4 bases from J, leaving 9 bases between. The CDR3 sequence is 14 residues long.

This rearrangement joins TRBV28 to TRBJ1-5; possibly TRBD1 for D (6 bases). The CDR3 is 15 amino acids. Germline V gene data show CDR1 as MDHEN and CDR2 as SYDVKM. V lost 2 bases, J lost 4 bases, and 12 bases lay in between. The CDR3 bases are TGTGCCAGCAGTTTACTACAGGGAGGTAATCAGCCCCAGCATTTT. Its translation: CASSLLQGGNQPQHF.

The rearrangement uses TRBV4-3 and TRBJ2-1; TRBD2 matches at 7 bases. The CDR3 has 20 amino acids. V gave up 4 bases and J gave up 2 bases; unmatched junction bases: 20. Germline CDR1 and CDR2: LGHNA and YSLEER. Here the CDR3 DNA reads TGCGCCAGCAGCCGGACTATACTAGCGCCGAACGACGGGACCTACAATGAGCAGTTCTTC. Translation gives CASSRTILAPNDGTYNEQFF.

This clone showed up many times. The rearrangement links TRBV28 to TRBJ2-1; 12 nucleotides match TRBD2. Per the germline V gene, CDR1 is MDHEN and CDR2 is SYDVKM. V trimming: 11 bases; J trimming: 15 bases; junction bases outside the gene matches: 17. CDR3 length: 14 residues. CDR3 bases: TGTGCCTCCCAGTTATCGACTAGCGGGAGTAAGGGGTTCTTC. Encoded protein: CASQLSTSGSKGFF.

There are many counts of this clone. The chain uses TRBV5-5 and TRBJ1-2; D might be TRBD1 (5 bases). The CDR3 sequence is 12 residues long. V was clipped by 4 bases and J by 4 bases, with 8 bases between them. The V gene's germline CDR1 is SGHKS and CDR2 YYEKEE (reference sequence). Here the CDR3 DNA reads TGTGCCAGCAGCCCGGGACCCTATGGCTACACCTTC. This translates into CASSPGPYGYTF.

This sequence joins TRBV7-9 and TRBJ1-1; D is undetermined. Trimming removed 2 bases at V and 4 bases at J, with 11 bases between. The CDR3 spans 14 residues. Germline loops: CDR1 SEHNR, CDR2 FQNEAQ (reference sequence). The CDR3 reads CASSLNSLGTEAFF. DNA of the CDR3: TGTGCCAGCAGCTTAAACAGCCTGGGCACTGAAGCTTTCTTT.

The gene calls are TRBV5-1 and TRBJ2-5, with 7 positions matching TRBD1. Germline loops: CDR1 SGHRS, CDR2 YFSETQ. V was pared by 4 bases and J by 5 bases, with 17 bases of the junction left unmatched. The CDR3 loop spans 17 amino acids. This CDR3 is CASSPRGKTGVGETQYF. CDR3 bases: TGCGCCAGCAGCCCGAGGGGAAAAACAGGGGTCGGGGAGACCCAGTACTTC.

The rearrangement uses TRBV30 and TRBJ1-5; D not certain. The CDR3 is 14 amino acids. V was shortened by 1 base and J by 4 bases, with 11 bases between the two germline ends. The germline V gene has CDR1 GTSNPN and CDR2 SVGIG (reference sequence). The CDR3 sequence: CAWSGANFNQPQHF. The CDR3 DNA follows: TGTGCCTGGAGTGGGGCCAACTTTAATCAGCCCCAGCATTTT.

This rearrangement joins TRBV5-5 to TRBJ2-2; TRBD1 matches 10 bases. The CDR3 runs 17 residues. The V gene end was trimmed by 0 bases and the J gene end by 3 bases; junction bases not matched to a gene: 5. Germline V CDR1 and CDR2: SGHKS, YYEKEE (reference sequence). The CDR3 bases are TGTGCCAGCAGCTTGGGACAGGGGGCCCAATACACCGGGGAGCTGTTTTTT. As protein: CASSLGQGAQYTGELFF.

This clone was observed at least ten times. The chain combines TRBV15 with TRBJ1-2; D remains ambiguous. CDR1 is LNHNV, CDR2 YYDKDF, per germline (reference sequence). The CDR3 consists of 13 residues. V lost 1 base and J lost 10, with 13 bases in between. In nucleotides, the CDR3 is TGTGCCACCAGCAGAGGATCTCCCTGGACCTACACCTTC. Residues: CATSRGSPWTYTF.

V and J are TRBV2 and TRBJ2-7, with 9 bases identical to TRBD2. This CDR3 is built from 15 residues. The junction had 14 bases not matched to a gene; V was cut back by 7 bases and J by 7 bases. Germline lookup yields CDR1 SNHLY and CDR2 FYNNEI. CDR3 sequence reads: CASNRPASGIGEQYF. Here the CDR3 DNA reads TGTGCCAGCAATCGGCCGGCTAGCGGGATCGGTGAGCAGTACTTC.

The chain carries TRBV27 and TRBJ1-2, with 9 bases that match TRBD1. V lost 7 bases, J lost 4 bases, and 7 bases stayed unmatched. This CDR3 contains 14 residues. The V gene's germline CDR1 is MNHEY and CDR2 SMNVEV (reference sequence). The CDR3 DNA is TGTGCCAGCACTTCACAGGGGGCGGGCTATGGCTACACCTTC. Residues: CASTSQGAGYGYTF.

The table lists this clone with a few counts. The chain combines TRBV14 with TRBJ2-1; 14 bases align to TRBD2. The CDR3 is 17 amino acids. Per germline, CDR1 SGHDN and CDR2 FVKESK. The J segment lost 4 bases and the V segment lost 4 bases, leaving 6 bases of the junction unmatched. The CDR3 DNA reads TGTGCCAGCAGCCCCGGACTAGCGGGAGGCCGTTACAATGAGCAGTTCTTC. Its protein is CASSPGLAGGRYNEQFF.

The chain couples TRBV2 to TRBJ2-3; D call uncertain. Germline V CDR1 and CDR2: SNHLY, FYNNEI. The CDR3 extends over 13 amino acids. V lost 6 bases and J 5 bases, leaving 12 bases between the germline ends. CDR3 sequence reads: CASRRSEGDTQYF. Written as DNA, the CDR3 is TGTGCCAGCAGGAGATCCGAAGGAGATACGCAGTATTTT.

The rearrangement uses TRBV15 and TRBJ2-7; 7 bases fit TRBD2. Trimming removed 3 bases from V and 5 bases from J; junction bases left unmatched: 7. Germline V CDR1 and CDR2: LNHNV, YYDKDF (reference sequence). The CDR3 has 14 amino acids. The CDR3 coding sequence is TGTGCCACCAGCAGTCCTGGACTAGGTAACGAGCAGTACTTC. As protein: CATSSPGLGNEQYF.

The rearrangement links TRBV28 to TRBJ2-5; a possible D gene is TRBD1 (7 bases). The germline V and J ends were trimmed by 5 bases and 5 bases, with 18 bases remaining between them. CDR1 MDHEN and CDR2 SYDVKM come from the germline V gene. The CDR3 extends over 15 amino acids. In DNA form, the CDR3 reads TGTGCCAGCAGTCCCTCAGGGGGGCTCTCCGAGACCCAGTACTTC. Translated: CASSPSGGLSETQYF. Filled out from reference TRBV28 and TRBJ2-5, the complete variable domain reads DVKVTQSSRYLVKRTGEKVFLECVQDMDHENMFWYRQDPGLGLRLIYFSYDVKMKEKGDIPEGYSVSREKKERFSLILESASTNQTSMYLCASSPSGGLSETQYFGPGTRLLVL.

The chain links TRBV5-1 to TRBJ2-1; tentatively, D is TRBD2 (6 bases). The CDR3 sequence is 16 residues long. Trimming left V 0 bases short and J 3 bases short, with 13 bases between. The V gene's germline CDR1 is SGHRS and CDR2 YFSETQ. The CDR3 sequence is CASSLVGGAGYNEQFF. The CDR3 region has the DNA TGCGCCAGCAGCTTGGTTGGGGGAGCGGGCTACAATGAGCAGTTCTTC. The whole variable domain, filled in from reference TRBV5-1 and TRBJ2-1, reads KAGVTQTPRYLIKTRGQQVTLSCSPISGHRSVSWYQQTPGQGLQFLFEYFSETQRNKGNFPGRFSGRQFSNSRSEMNVSTLELGDSALYLCASSLVGGAGYNEQFFGPGTRLTVL.

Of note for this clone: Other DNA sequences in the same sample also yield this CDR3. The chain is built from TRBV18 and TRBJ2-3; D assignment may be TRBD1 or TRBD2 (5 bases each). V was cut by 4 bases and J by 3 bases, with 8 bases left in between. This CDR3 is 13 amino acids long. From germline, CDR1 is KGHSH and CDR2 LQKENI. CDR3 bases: TGTGCCAGCTCACTTGGGGGAACAGATACGCAGTATTTT. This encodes CASSLGGTDTQYF.

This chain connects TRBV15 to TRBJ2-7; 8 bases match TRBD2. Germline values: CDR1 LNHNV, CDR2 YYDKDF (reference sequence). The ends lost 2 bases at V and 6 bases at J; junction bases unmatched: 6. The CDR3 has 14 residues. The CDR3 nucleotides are TGTGCCACCAGCAGAACCGGGAGGGCCGTCGAGCAGTACTTC. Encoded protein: CATSRTGRAVEQYF.